The 23 T cell receptor beta chains in this list originate from one sample, sequenced in a study of shared clonotypes between healthy human individuals. This table comes from immunoSEQ multiplex PCR, and its TCRdb copy is limited to in-frame clones, with some not included. The sample has over a million clones, approximately 80% seen once. Sequences were obtained from memory CD4+ T cells from PBMCs. The subset was: CD45RA-negative fraction. The receptors shown here come from a man aged 18 to 29 in good health. Some clones in this sample may be carry-over from other donors' samples.

This clone has ten or more counts. Its ends do not fully match the called genes, so a read error is possible. The chain is built from TRBV29-1 and TRBJ1-3; TRBD1 matches at 12 bases. From germline, CDR1 is SQVTM and CDR2 ANQGSEA. The CDR3 totals 18 residues. The CDR3 region is CSLEGTGGQQSSGNTIYF. The DNA of the CDR3 is TGCAGCCTTGAGGGGACAGGGGGCCAACAGAGCTCTGGAAACACCATATATTTT. Complete variable domain (other parts from reference TRBV29-1 and TRBJ1-3): SAVISQKPSRDICQRGTSLTIQCQVDSQVTMMFWYRQQPGQSLTLIATANQGSEATYESGFVIDKFPISRPNLTFSTLTVSNMSPEDSSIYLCSLEGTGGQQSSGNTIYFGEGSWLTVV.

The chain links TRBV7-2 to TRBJ2-2, with 8 bases lining up with TRBD1. V lost 5 bases and J lost 4; bases outside the gene matches: 6. Germline values: CDR1 SGHTA, CDR2 FQGNSA. This CDR3 contains 15 residues. In DNA, the CDR3 is TGTGCCAGCAGCCCAGGGGGCTGGCGCACCGGGGAGCTGTTTTTT. Its translation: CASSPGGWRTGELFF.

The chain carries TRBV6-5 and TRBJ1-1; D remains ambiguous. Trimming removed 4 bases at V and 5 bases at J, with 11 bases between. This CDR3 comprises 13 residues. Germline V gene data show CDR1 as MNHEY and CDR2 as SVGAGI. Here the CDR3 DNA reads TGTGCCAGCAGTTCTATAGTGGCTACTGAAGCTTTCTTT. Translating gives CASSSIVATEAFF.

This rearrangement joins TRBV7-9 to TRBJ1-2; D is undetermined. Germline loops: CDR1 SEHNR, CDR2 FQNEAQ (reference sequence). V lost 4 bases and J lost 0, with 6 bases in between. The CDR3 contains 13 residues. The CDR3 spells CASSSQTNYGYTF. DNA of the CDR3: TGTGCCAGCAGCTCTCAAACTAACTATGGCTACACCTTC.

This rearrangement joins TRBV28 to TRBJ2-5, with 15 bases matching TRBD2. CDR1 and CDR2 from the germline V gene are MDHEN and SYDVKM. J was trimmed by 4 bases and V by 10 bases; bases with no gene match: 4. This CDR3 is 14 amino acids long. The CDR3 DNA reads TGTGCCATTGGGACTAGCGGGAGGCTAGAGACCCAGTACTTC. This codes for CAIGTSGRLETQYF.

The chain combines TRBV12-5 with TRBJ2-3; 8 bases align to TRBD1. V lost 0 bases, J lost 7 bases, and 9 bases stayed unmatched. Germline V lookup: CDR1 LGHNT, CDR2 FRNRAP. This CDR3 has 16 amino acids. This CDR3 reads CASGLVRADRANTQYF. As DNA, the CDR3 is TGTGCTAGTGGTTTGGTCCGAGCGGACAGGGCGAATACGCAGTATTTT.

This chain uses TRBV6-5 with TRBJ2-7; 9 nucleotides agree with TRBD1. The V segment lost 5 bases and the J segment 5 bases; nucleotides outside the gene matches: 7. Germline V CDR1 and CDR2: MNHEY, SVGAGI. The CDR3 spans 14 residues. This chain's CDR3 is CASSQRTGADEQYF. CDR3 DNA: TGTGCCAGCAGTCAACGGACAGGGGCCGACGAGCAGTACTTC.

This clone appeared once. This chain connects TRBV5-1 to TRBJ1-2; 9 positions agree with TRBD1. Trimming took 3 bases from V and 8 from J; bases not matched to a gene: 5. The CDR3 extends over 13 amino acids. CDR1 SGHRS and CDR2 YFSETQ come from the germline V gene. Written as DNA, the CDR3 is TGCGCCAGCAGCTATAACAGGGGGCAGGGCTACACCTTC. Encoded protein: CASSYNRGQGYTF.

The chain links TRBV4-2 to TRBJ2-3; 9 bases line up with TRBD2. The CDR3 has 15 residues. The V and J ends lost 3 bases and 8 bases, in that order; junction bases with no gene match: 9. Germline V gene lookup returns CDR1 LGHNA and CDR2 YNFKEQ. The CDR3 loop is CASSQGLAFVGTQYF. The CDR3 bases are TGTGCCAGCAGCCAGGGACTAGCCTTCGTCGGTACGCAGTATTTT.

The gene calls are TRBV5-1 and TRBJ1-2, with a tentative D call TRBD1 (5 bases). In germline, CDR1 is SGHRS, CDR2 YFSETQ. Between the trimmed V and J ends, which lost 4 bases and 3 bases, there was a span of 10 bases. This CDR3 has 13 residues. Here the CDR3 DNA reads TGCGCCAGCAGCCCTCAGGGAGACTATGGCTACACCTTC. It translates to CASSPQGDYGYTF.

As concerns this clone: A much larger clone lies one base from this, so it may be a read error. Different DNA sequences within this sample yield the same CDR3. This rearrangement joins TRBV28 to TRBJ1-1; tentative D call: TRBD1 (5 bases). The CDR3 spans 12 residues. V was clipped by 4 bases and J by 4 bases, with 7 bases between them. Germline V gives CDR1 MDHEN, CDR2 SYDVKM. CDR3 sequence: CASSSGGTEAFF. The CDR3 region has the DNA TGTGCCAGCAGTTCGGGGGGCACTGAAGCTTTCTTT.

V usage is TRBV28 and J usage is TRBJ1-2, with D unclear. The V and J ends lost 6 bases and 7 bases respectively, with 18 bases between them. The CDR3 totals 14 residues. Germline lookup yields CDR1 MDHEN and CDR2 SYDVKM. The DNA of the CDR3 is TGTGCCAGCAGCCGACCCCCGGGGTATGGTGGCTACACCTTC. Translated: CASSRPPGYGGYTF.

The V and J genes are TRBV10-3 and TRBJ2-7; TRBD1 matches 11 bases. The V and J ends lost 7 bases and 0 bases, in that order; junction bases with no gene match: 5. CDR3 length: 15 residues. In germline, CDR1 is ENHRY, CDR2 SYGVKD. DNA for the CDR3: TGTGCCATCACGGACAGGGGGCCCCTCTCCTACGAGCAGTACTTC. Residues: CAITDRGPLSYEQYF.

CDR3 sequence: CASSYSTQGRGYGYTF. The CDR3 bases are TGTGCCAGCAGTTACTCGACTCAGGGGCGCGGCTATGGCTACACCTTC. This chain uses TRBV6-5 with TRBJ1-2, with D possibly TRBD1 on 6 matching bases. The CDR3 totals 16 residues. Germline V lookup: CDR1 MNHEY, CDR2 SVGAGI. V lost 0 bases and J lost 4, with 15 bases in between.

The rearrangement joins TRBV19 to TRBJ2-1; tentative D call: TRBD2 (6 bases). Trimming removed 1 base at V and 13 bases at J, with 14 bases between. From germline, CDR1 is LNHDA and CDR2 SQIVND (reference sequence). This CDR3 has 13 residues. The CDR3 loop is CASSIVRGLPQFF. CDR3 sequence (DNA): TGTGCCAGTAGTATAGTGAGGGGACTCCCTCAGTTCTTC.

This chain uses TRBV5-1 with TRBJ1-2, with 9 bases lining up with TRBD1. This CDR3 spans 16 amino acids. The germline gives CDR1 SGHRS, CDR2 YFSETQ. V shed 4 bases, J shed 1 base, and the junction held 8 bases outside the gene matches. The CDR3 region has the DNA TGCGCCAGCAGCACCAACCCGGGACAGGGTAACTATGGCTACACCTTC. Amino acid sequence: CASSTNPGQGNYGYTF.

This clone has just a few counts. The genes are TRBV19 and TRBJ1-5, with D possibly being TRBD1 (5 bases). The CDR3 extends over 15 amino acids. V was clipped by 6 bases and J by 0 bases, with 12 bases between them. Looked up from germline, CDR1 is LNHDA and CDR2 is SQIVND (reference sequence). CDR3 sequence reads: CASRLGDFSNQPQHF. The CDR3 nucleotides are TGTGCCAGTAGGCTCGGGGACTTTAGCAATCAGCCCCAGCATTTT.

CDR3: CASSLGGGRSSYEQYF. The CDR3 DNA sequence: TGTGCCAGCAGTTTAGGGGGGGGGCGATCCTCCTACGAGCAGTACTTC. The chain carries TRBV27 and TRBJ2-7, with a weak D call TRBD2 (7 bases). CDR1 and CDR2 from the germline V gene are MNHEY and SMNVEV (reference sequence). This CDR3 has 16 amino acids. V lost 2 bases and J lost 0, with 14 bases in between.

The chain couples TRBV7-2 to TRBJ1-5; no definite D call. V gave up 2 bases and J gave up 2 bases, with 7 bases separating them. Germline V gives CDR1 SGHTA, CDR2 FQGNSA. The CDR3 covers 14 residues. The CDR3 DNA sequence: TGTGCCAGCAGCTTAAACCCAGGCAATCAGCCCCAGCATTTT. It is translated as CASSLNPGNQPQHF. The full variable domain, rest sourced from reference TRBV7-2 and TRBJ1-5, is GAGVSQSPSNKVTEKGKDVELRCDPISGHTALYWYRQSLGQGLEFLIYFQGNSAPDKSGLPSDRFSAERTGGSVSTLTIQRTQQEDSAVYLCASSLNPGNQPQHFGDGTRLSIL.

In its sample, this clone was seen once. This CDR3 is also generated by other DNA sequences in the sample. The chain recombines TRBV10-1 with TRBJ2-2; weak D call: TRBD2 (6 bases). The CDR3 spans 13 residues. Germline V gene lookup returns CDR1 WNHNN and CDR2 SYGVQD (reference sequence). Trimming took off 9 bases at V and 0 bases at J, with 8 bases between the two ends. The CDR3 sequence is CASSGPNTGELFF. As DNA, the CDR3 is TGCGCCAGTAGCGGCCCGAACACCGGGGAGCTGTTTTTT.

The V call is TRBV2, the J call TRBJ2-1; D is unresolved. Germline V gene data show CDR1 as SNHLY and CDR2 as FYNNEI. The CDR3 is 13 residues long. The V end lost 10 bases, the J end lost 9 bases, and 19 bases lay between the germline ends. The CDR3 loop reads CATQNLGIVEQFF. CDR3 nucleotide sequence: TGTGCCACCCAAAATCTGGGGATAGTTGAGCAGTTCTTC.

This clone has a single count. This chain joins TRBV7-2 and TRBJ2-5, with 7 nucleotides matching TRBD1. The CDR3 contains 13 residues. Per the germline V gene, CDR1 is SGHTA and CDR2 is FQGNSA. Trimming took 5 bases from V and 3 from J; bases not matched to a gene: 3. CDR3 nucleotides: TGTGCCAGCAGCCCGACAGGGAAAGAGACCCAGTACTTC. Translating it yields CASSPTGKETQYF.

The chain links TRBV30 to TRBJ2-1, with TRBD1 identical over 8 bases. Germline V lookup: CDR1 GTSNPN, CDR2 SVGIG (reference sequence). Unmatched junction bases numbered 8, after V lost 3 bases and J lost 4 bases. The CDR3 covers 15 residues. The CDR3 loop is CAWSRLGQVYNEQFF. Written as DNA, the CDR3 is TGTGCCTGGAGCCGACTGGGACAGGTATACAATGAGCAGTTCTTC.